Following are 17 T cell receptor beta chains from one sample sequenced in a study of cytomegalovirus exposure and HLA in healthy donors. Produced via immunoSEQ multiplex PCR; TCRdb's table is partial and in-frame only. The sample carries roughly 220,000 clones, approximately 88% recorded once. Sequencing was done on a sample of PBMCs. These receptors all come from a woman aged 25 to 45 in good health and CMV-seropositive.

V gene TRBV12-5 combines with J gene TRBJ2-1; unclear D gene. V dropped 7 bases and J dropped 9 bases, with 10 bases sitting between them. Per germline, CDR1 LGHNT and CDR2 FRNRAP. There are 11 residues in the CDR3. The CDR3 region is CASATTIEQFF. The CDR3 DNA follows: TGTGCTAGTGCTACCACGATTGAGCAGTTCTTC.

This chain uses TRBV27 with TRBJ2-2; D unresolved. Germline V lookup: CDR1 MNHEY, CDR2 SMNVEV (reference sequence). V was cut by 3 bases and J by 7 bases, with 3 bases left in between. This CDR3 region has 11 residues. CDR3 region: CASSFDGELFF. As DNA, the CDR3 is TGTGCCAGCAGTTTTGACGGGGAGCTGTTTTTT.

The J gene is TRBJ1-2, the V gene TRBV27; D gene uncertain. Germline CDR1 MNHEY, CDR2 SMNVEV (reference sequence). There are 13 residues in the CDR3. Trimming removed 5 bases from V and 4 bases from J, with 11 bases in between. CDR3 sequence (DNA): TGTGCCAGCAGTCACACGGAGGCCTATGGCTACACCTTC. As protein: CASSHTEAYGYTF.

J is TRBJ1-2 and V is TRBV30; D is uncertain. Germline assignment: CDR1 GTSNPN and CDR2 SVGIG (reference sequence). The CDR3 runs to 11 residues. Trimming removed 0 bases from V and 7 bases from J, with 6 bases in between. Here the CDR3 reads CAWSVIPGYTF. The CDR3 DNA sequence: TGTGCCTGGAGTGTGATTCCTGGCTACACCTTC. Combining the CDR3 with reference TRBV30 and TRBJ1-2 gives the whole variable domain SQTIHQWPATLVQPVGSPLSLECTVEGTSNPNLYWYRQAAGRGLQLLFYSVGIGQISSEVPQNLSASRPQDRQFILSSKKLLLSDSGFYLCAWSVIPGYTFGSGTRLTVV.

This sequence joins TRBV5-1 and TRBJ1-4; the D gene is possibly TRBD1 (6 bases). The CDR3 runs to 14 residues. V lost 4 bases and J lost 2, with 9 bases in between. CDR1 SGHRS and CDR2 YFSETQ come from the germline V gene. CDR3 protein: CASSVQGTNEKLFF. In nucleotides, the CDR3 is TGCGCCAGCAGCGTCCAGGGGACTAATGAAAAACTGTTTTTT.

V gene TRBV6-5 combines with J gene TRBJ2-7, with TRBD1 identical over 8 bases. CDR1 MNHEY and CDR2 SVGAGI come from the germline V gene. V was pared by 4 bases and J by 5 bases, with 7 bases of the junction left unmatched. This CDR3 is 14 amino acids long. CDR3 sequence (DNA): TGTGCCAGCAGTTTCCTGGACAGGGAGGACGAGCAGTACTTC. This codes for CASSFLDREDEQYF.

This clone was detected only once. The chain employs TRBV6-1 and TRBJ1-1; no reliable D call. CDR1 is MNHNS, CDR2 SASEGT, per germline. V gave up 1 base and J gave up 3 bases, with 6 bases separating them. This CDR3 spans 13 amino acids. The CDR3 DNA sequence: TGTGCCAGCAGTGAAGAGCGGGACACTGAAGCTTTCTTT. Amino acids: CASSEERDTEAFF.

This clone came up once. The gene calls are TRBV11-3 and TRBJ2-1, with 8 positions matching TRBD2. Germline V CDR1 and CDR2: SGHNT, YENEEA. CDR3 size: 15 residues. J lost 8 bases, V lost 5 bases, and 11 bases had no gene match. The CDR3, as DNA: TGTGCCAGCAGCATTTCCGGGACTAGTATCGATGAGCAGTTCTTC. It is translated as CASSISGTSIDEQFF.

This clone has only a few counts. The chain recombines TRBV30 with TRBJ1-5, with D maybe TRBD1 (6 bases). Germline-derived CDR1 and CDR2 are GTSNPN and SVGIG (reference sequence). The CDR3 covers 15 residues. V was shortened by 0 bases and J by 7 bases, with 16 bases between the two germline ends. CDR3 DNA sequence: TGTGCCTGGAGTGTAAACAGGGAGGCGCCCCAGCCCCAGCATTTT. This gives the protein CAWSVNREAPQPQHF.

For this clone: An end of the junction differs from the germline gene, which may be a read error. V and J are TRBV5-6 and TRBJ2-7; D ambiguous. The CDR3 covers 12 residues. Germline V lookup: CDR1 SGHDT, CDR2 YYEEEE. This CDR3 is CASSLGSSEQYF. CDR3 coding DNA: TGTGCCAGCAGCTTGGGCTCCTCCGAGCAGTACTTC.

The J gene is TRBJ2-5, the V gene TRBV2, with a possible D match to TRBD2 (5 bases). The CDR3 length is 13 residues. The V gene's germline CDR1 is SNHLY and CDR2 FYNNEI. V lost 4 bases to trimming and J lost 5 bases, with 11 bases between them. The chain's CDR3 is CASSGTSGETQYF. The CDR3 nucleotides are TGTGCCAGCAGTGGGACTTCGGGGGAGACCCAGTACTTC.

The chain uses TRBV7-6 and TRBJ2-3; maybe TRBD1 (5 bases). Trimming stripped 2 bases from V and 4 bases from J, with 7 bases between. The CDR3 extends over 13 amino acids. Germline-derived CDR1 and CDR2 are SGHVS and FNYEAQ. CDR3 nucleotides: TGTGCCAGCAGCTTACAGGGATCAGATACGCAGTATTTT. Translation gives CASSLQGSDTQYF.

This sequence joins TRBV5-6 and TRBJ2-1; 9 bases align to TRBD2. J gave up 1 base and V 0 bases, and 5 bases lay outside the gene matches. This CDR3 is 17 amino acids long. Germline lookup yields CDR1 SGHDT and CDR2 YYEEEE. This chain's CDR3 is CASSLGPSGESYNEQFF. CDR3 sequence (DNA): TGTGCCAGCAGCTTGGGTCCTAGCGGGGAATCCTACAATGAGCAGTTCTTC.

The rearrangement uses TRBV28 and TRBJ1-2; TRBD1 agrees at 8 bases. This CDR3 comprises 14 residues. The V gene end was trimmed by 3 bases and the J gene end by 8 bases; junction bases not matched to a gene: 8. Germline V gene data show CDR1 as MDHEN and CDR2 as SYDVKM. The CDR3 nucleotides are TGTGCCAGCAGTTTCTTAGGGACAGGAAAAGGCTACACCTTC. Protein: CASSFLGTGKGYTF.

The chain links TRBV7-8 to TRBJ1-2, with D tentatively TRBD1 (5 bases). V lost 3 bases, J lost 6 bases, and 14 bases lay in between. The length of the CDR3 is 14 residues. Germline V gene data show CDR1 as SGHVS and CDR2 as FQNEAQ. CDR3 in amino acids: CASSFLLGGDGYTF. For the CDR3, the DNA is TGTGCCAGCAGCTTTCTTTTAGGAGGGGATGGCTACACCTTC. Full variable domain (missing parts from reference TRBV7-8 and TRBJ1-2): GAGVSQSPRYKVAKRGQDVALRCDPISGHVSLFWYQQALGQGPEFLTYFQNEAQLDKSGLPSDRFFAERPEGSVSTLKIQRTQQEDSAVYLCASSFLLGGDGYTFGSGTRLTVV.

The gene calls are TRBV2 and TRBJ1-5; D might be TRBD1 (5 bases). The CDR3 runs 18 residues. In germline, CDR1 is SNHLY, CDR2 FYNNEI. V was clipped by 4 bases and J by 3 bases, with 22 bases between them. CDR3 residues: CASSVSSGGGVFNQPQHF. The CDR3, as DNA: TGTGCCAGCAGTGTGTCAAGTGGTGGGGGGGTTTTCAATCAGCCCCAGCATTTT.

The chain is built from TRBV11-1 and TRBJ2-1; perhaps TRBD2 as D (5 bases). This CDR3 comprises 14 residues. The germline CDR1 and CDR2 sequences are SGHAT and FQDESV (reference sequence). The V and J ends lost 3 bases and 2 bases respectively, with 8 bases between them. This CDR3 is CASSFFGAYNEQFF. The CDR3 region has the DNA TGTGCCAGCAGCTTCTTCGGGGCCTACAATGAGCAGTTCTTC.